The TCR beta chain described here comes from a study of shared clonotypes between healthy human individuals. Study-level results: Among non-shared clonotypes, generation probabilities were lower than among those shared by all four donors.

This clone appeared a single time. As yet, its antigen is unknown. TCRdb keeps only in-frame clones here, not all; method: immunoSEQ multiplex PCR. The sample lists about 2 million clones; roughly 95% were seen once. Naive CD8 cells were CD45RO-negative, positively selected for CCR7, excluding terminally differentiated effector memory CD45RA+ cells. The donor cohort consisted entirely of Caucasian adults residing in Nashville, Tennessee. The CDR3 loop spans 15 amino acids. Germline CDR1 and CDR2: SGDLS and YYNGEE. The V end was cut by 1 base, the J end by 4 bases, with 15 bases between. Material for sequencing was naive CD8+ T cells sorted from blood. The V call is TRBV9, the J call TRBJ2-7, with D tentatively TRBD2 (6 bases). The clonotype originates from a man aged 18 to 30 in good health. The CDR3 DNA reads as TGTGCCAGCAGCGTATACGACGGGAGTGGGTACGAGCAGTACTTC. Protein product: CASSVYDGSGYEQYF. Supplemented by reference TRBV9 and TRBJ2-7, the full variable domain reads DSGVTQTPKHLITATGQRVTLRCSPRSGDLSVYWYQQSLDQGLQFLIQYYNGEERAKGNILERFSAQQFPDLHSELNLSSLELGDSALYFCASSVYDGSGYEQYFGPGTRLTVT.